This T cell receptor beta chain came from a study of blood T cell repertoires in COVID-19. Study-wide context: Samples came from the United States, Italy and Spain, spanning acute and convalescent COVID-19. T cells, B-cell-depleted T cells, or PBMCs supplied cDNA or gDNA.

The CDR3 length is 13 residues. Germline CDR1 SGHKS, CDR2 YYEKEE (reference sequence). V lost 6 bases, J lost 0 bases, and 7 bases lay in between. Profiled with immunoSEQ multiplex PCR; TCRdb holds only in-frame clones, not every one. The sample records roughly 200,000 clones, roughly nine tenths being singletons. The sequence derives from a young woman who had recovered from COVID-19. Input material: peripheral blood. The chain has TRBV5-5 and TRBJ2-4; D is ambiguous. CDR3 loop: CASTSLAKNIQYF. CDR3 nucleotides: TGTGCCAGCACCTCCCTAGCCAAAAACATTCAGTACTTC.